The clone carrying this T cell receptor beta chain was seen ten or more times. This specimen belongs to a study of regulatory T cells in long-lasting Graves disease. The time point here: newly diagnosed GD, antithyroid drugs for less than 3 months. There was RNA extracted from PBMCs, and the TCR library was made from it. The germline gives CDR1 SGHTA, CDR2 FQGTGA. The germline V and J ends were trimmed by 4 bases and 4 bases, with 7 bases remaining between them. The CDR3 is 13 residues long. Library construction for TCR beta used iRepertoire HTBI primers and Arm-PCR of CDR3 regions. TCRdb used MiXCR to reprocess the multiplex PCR reads, holding one entry per CDR3 protein. The data contain more than 400,000 distinct CDR3 sequences, roughly 15% of them singletons. The data were also submitted as part of a second study, on T cells in Graves' hyperthyroidism and ophthalmopathy. Per that study: When ophthalmopathy did not progress within 18 months, Graves' hyperthyroidism was considered stable. The model identified upcoming ophthalmopathy a median approximately six months ahead of onset.

The chain is built from TRBV7-3 and TRBJ2-2; D remains unclear. The source material was peripheral blood mononuclear cells (PBMCs), sampled at new diagnosis, from a patient treated with antithyroid drugs. This receptor was identified in a man in his forties with Graves disease. CDR3 in amino acids: CASSYSSTGELFF. The DNA for the CDR3 is TGTGCCAGCAGCTATTCTAGCACCGGGGAGCTGTTTTTT. The complete variable domain, with remaining parts taken from reference TRBV7-3 and TRBJ2-2, reads GAGVSQTPSNKVTEKGKYVELRCDPISGHTALYWYRQSLGQGPEFLIYFQGTGAADDSGLPNDRFFAVRPEGSVSTLKIQRTERGDSAVYLCASSYSSTGELFFGEGSRLTVL.